The TCR beta chain described here comes from a study of T cells in Graves' hyperthyroidism and ophthalmopathy. Clinical Activity Scores of at least 3, NOSPECS grades of at least 4 and durations under 3 months characterized ophthalmopathy patients. Diagnostic decisions used clinical symptoms, serum thyroxine and TRAb, thyroid ultrasound and orbital computed tomography. Trimming took 3 bases from V and 6 from J, leaving 12 bases between them. The V gene's germline CDR1 is GTSNPN and CDR2 SVGIG (reference sequence). CDR3 size: 12 residues. This clonotype showed up many times. RNA transcripts were the template for amplifying TCR beta CDR3 regions. HTBI primers were employed in a first-round RT-PCR of the TCR CDR3. TCRdb reprocessed the multiplex PCR reads via MiXCR and lists one record per CDR3 protein. The table records about 590,000 distinct CDR3 sequences, 11% to 15% of them present only once.

The V call is TRBV30, the J call TRBJ2-7; the D is unclear. This receptor was obtained from a woman aged 18-29 years with Graves' ophthalmopathy. Source material: blood. This CDR3 is CAWSGKVSEQYF. The CDR3 DNA follows: TGTGCCTGGAGCGGAAAGGTCTCCGAGCAGTACTTC. The full variable domain, in which reference TRBV30 and TRBJ2-7 provide the parts outside the CDR3, is SQTIHQWPATLVQPVGSPLSLECTVEGTSNPNLYWYRQAAGRGLQLLFYSVGIGQISSEVPQNLSASRPQDRQFILSSKKLLLSDSGFYLCAWSGKVSEQYFGPGTRLTVT.